These 5 T cell receptor beta chains were sequenced from one sample in a study of tissue T cells after allogeneic stem cell transplantation (dated by TCRdb to 2022 to 2024). The library was built by means of the immunoSEQ multiplex PCR assay. This is the immuneACCESS table as TCRdb keeps it, with only in-frame sequences that have V and J called. A part of the clones is gone; compared with another copy, unresolved V genes explain less than half, and the rest is unexplained. For this sample the table gives some 22,000 clones, of which 60% to 80% were detected only once. The ten largest clones capture 0.41% of the sample. The specimen was blood. Source of these receptors: a female BALB/c mouse in good health. Mice from this strain have the MHC haplotype H2-d.

For this clone: All gene names here are mouse names. Read data end 1 residue before the CDR3 end; the end is taken from the germline J gene. The chain has TRBV29 and TRBJ1-4; TRBD1 agrees at 8 bases. The CDR3 spans 15 residues. Looked up from germline, CDR1 is MSHET and CDR2 is SYDVDS. V dropped 5 bases and J dropped 5; count of bases not matched to a gene: 7. CDR3 DNA, as far as it was read: TGTGCTAGCAGTCCCACAGGGGGAAGGAACGAAAGATTATTT. Amino acid sequence: CASSPTGGRNERLF. The whole CDR3 sequence reads CASSPTGGRNERLFF.

This clone was found a few times. Gene labels here are mouse ones. The CDR3 end lies 1 residue beyond the end of the read and is filled in from the germline J gene. The gene calls are TRBV19 and TRBJ2-7; D is ambiguous. The V end lost 2 bases, the J end lost 4 bases, and 4 bases lay between the germline ends. The CDR3 loop spans 11 amino acids. CDR1 and CDR2 (germline): FNHDT, SITEND (reference sequence). CDR3 DNA, as far as it was read: TGTGCCAGCAGTATCAATTATGAACAGTAC. Amino acids: CASSINYEQY. The whole CDR3 sequence reads CASSINYEQYF.

A remark on this clone: Gene names denote mouse genes. The read finishes 1 residue shy of the CDR3 end, and the germline J gene is used to complete it. The identical CDR3 is also encoded by other nucleotide sequences in the sample. The chain is built from TRBV13-2 and TRBJ2-7; 10 bases agree with TRBD2. The trim removed 0 bases at V and 7 bases at J, leaving 4 bases unmatched. Germline-derived CDR1 and CDR2 are NNHNN and SYGAGS (reference sequence). This CDR3 has 14 amino acids. The CDR3: CASGDALGGREQYF. CDR3 DNA, as far as it was read: TGTGCCAGCGGTGATGCTCTGGGGGGGCGAGAACAGTAC.

About this clone: Gene and germline names: mouse. The read falls 1 residue short of the CDR3 end, and the missing part is taken from the germline J gene. V gene TRBV1 combines with J gene TRBJ1-1, with D possibly matching TRBD1 (6 bases). The CDR3 spans 13 residues. Trimming removed 0 bases at V and 7 bases at J, with 9 bases between. Germline V gene data show CDR1 as NSQYPW and CDR2 as LRSPGD (reference sequence). The CDR3 loop is CTCSAEVRGEVFF. The sequenced part of the CDR3 DNA is TGCACCTGCAGTGCAGAGGTCAGGGGAGAAGTCTTC.

Worth noting for this clone: Gene names are mouse gene names. The read falls 1 residue short of the CDR3 end, and the missing part is taken from the germline J gene. The chain links TRBV20 to TRBJ2-7; D uncertain. Trimming took off 0 bases at V and 3 bases at J, with 12 bases between the two ends. Germline values: CDR1 GFQATS, CDR2 STVNSAI. The CDR3 runs to 14 residues. CDR3 region: CGARDPRLNYEQYF. The CDR3 bases that were read are TGTGGTGCTAGGGATCCCAGACTTAACTATGAACAGTAC.